Given below is one TCR beta chain in context. The TCR-sequenced patients were a few responders to pembrolizumab. The sample comes from a study of PD-1 blockade in mismatch repair-deficient tumors. The CDR3 is 15 residues long. CDR1 LNHDA and CDR2 SQIVND come from the germline V gene (reference sequence). The V and J ends lost 4 bases and 6 bases, in that order; junction bases with no gene match: 8. Data came from immunoSEQ multiplex PCR; TCRdb stores just in-frame clones and leaves some out. There are tens of thousands of clones in the sample; about 82% occur only once, and around 5.1% lies in the top ten.

This clonotype was sampled from an adult with mismatch repair-deficient cancer. The V and J genes are TRBV19 and TRBJ2-3; 9 nucleotides match TRBD1. The source material was peripheral blood, sampled 44 weeks after starting pembrolizumab. Here the CDR3 reads CASSSSGQGIDTQYF. CDR3 bases: TGTGCCAGTAGTAGCTCGGGACAGGGTATCGATACGCAGTATTTT.